This T cell receptor (beta chain) came from a study of cytomegalovirus exposure and HLA in healthy donors (TCRdb year 2017). About the full investigation: In an earlier analysis of under 750 of the donors, around 290 Gb of sequence data and some 120 million unique TCR beta sequences from some 170 million T cells were reported. An early release that covered about 600 HLA-typed donors contained about 300 gigabases of sequencing data and roughly 84 million unique TCR sequences. Class I and class II HLA loci were covered by the typing at four-digit resolution. The study aimed to test whether cataloging public T cell receptors could reveal signatures of past pathogen exposure. The study used immunosequencing to profile the T cell repertoires of approximately 630 subjects and linked those repertoires to cytomegalovirus serostatus. Every repertoire in the discovery cohort had been generated on one and the same sequencing platform. Because of strong linkage in the cohort, 4 to 6 DR-DQ haplotypes were treated as single units for association and clustering. Along with the roughly 670-subject first cohort, a separate validation cohort of approximately 110 different subjects was used. In the later analysis, no new phenotypic data were used to find candidate immune exposures; instead, reliance was placed on TCR beta sequences and their occurrence across donors. Donor age, sex, ethnicity and CMV serostatus were compiled together with the repertoire data. Genome-wide SNP genotypes for about 65% of the 666 donors were used in a later genetic analysis, which treated that subset as a discovery cohort. Of the approximately 400 genotyped donors, 70% to 90% were placed in the genetic ancestry cluster associated with self-reported Caucasian donors. The study combined high-throughput TCR immunosequencing, statistical association of individual TCRs with disease status, and machine learning to predict cytomegalovirus infection status. Among under 450 genotyped donors of the cohort, an average of approximately 250,000 unique TCR beta nucleotide sequences were sequenced per donor, around a sixth of them non-productive. An earlier analysis of around 580 of the donors used high-throughput TCR beta sequencing to judge whether each TCR beta V gene segment behaved as functional or pseudogenic. The number of donors typed differed by locus, with 629-630 for A, B, C, DRB1 and DQB1, roughly 520 for DQA1, under 610 for DPA1, and some 470 for DPB1. In a later analysis, previously published TCR beta repertoires from hundreds of donors were re-analyzed and high-resolution HLA genotyping was added so that TCR occurrence patterns could be studied.

The cohort comprised around 700 healthy bone marrow donors. At the time of sampling, every cohort member was nominally healthy, though immune exposures that went unrecorded were likely present. The donor tested CMV seropositive, placing the donor among the 250 to 350 seropositive members of the cohort. Each donor provided a peripheral blood sample, and peripheral blood mononuclear cells were used for TCR beta sequencing. Genomic DNA extraction from the blood cell samples was performed with the Qiagen DNeasy Blood Extraction Kit. Only one count was recorded for this clone. Its recognized antigen is unknown. No much larger clone exists at a distance of one base, and base qualities are not known. The investigation overall reported the following: V-gene and J-gene trimming of TCR beta chains was associated with a missense DCLRE1C variant in a later genetic analysis, and the association was replicated in an independent cohort. In a later analysis, most CMV-associated TCR beta chains were found to appear HLA-restricted, with HLA associations seemingly driven largely by CMV exposure. In an earlier analysis of roughly 500 of the donors, most TCR beta V segments appeared in productive rearrangements about 87% or about 30% of the time, broadly matching IMGT annotations. Compared with the roughly 600-donor mean, donors in an Asian-associated ancestry cluster had fewer N-insertions in productive TCRs, according to a later genetic analysis. Linkage disequilibrium might explain the correlated functional status among segregating V segments, but an unknown experimental factor could not be excluded. The classifier was reported to diagnose cytomegalovirus status with high specificity and sensitivity in both the original and validation cohorts. In a later analysis, the rate of TCR association differed among HLA loci, with DRB1 alleles having the most associated TCRs and HLA-C alleles having the fewest. According to the authors, the approach could potentially be generalized to other disease states and immunological phenotypes. CMV serostatus was the only immune exposure information available for the cohort. Several of the top co-occurrence clusters appeared to be linked to parvovirus B19, influenza, CMV and Epstein-Barr virus, according to a later analysis. In a later analysis, HLA-associated TCR beta chains were found to be more clonally expanded and to have lower generation probabilities than equally common non-associated chains. The study gave a list of 150 to 200 TCR beta chains associated with cytomegalovirus. Most TCR sequences were seen in very few donors, while some public TCRs were found in many individuals. A further reported finding was that TCR beta sequences accurately predicted the HLA-A and HLA-B alleles for most subjects in the first cohort. Strong co-occurrence of HLA alleles, especially DR and DQ, made assigning TCR associations to individual alleles difficult. The cohort was sequenced for TCR beta chains only, and without alpha or paired-chain data the features that could be detected were limited. A cluster of highly shared sequence variants was judged likely to represent a technical artifact of the sequencing pipeline. A few of the identified cytomegalovirus-associated TCR beta chains were confirmed in vitro to be specific for cytomegalovirus antigens. HLA typing was unavailable for some donors at each locus, so association tests used only the typed subset. Because the 87-base-pair reads could not distinguish some IMGT-functional V segments, including TRBV6-2 and TRBV6-3, those segments were excluded. The presence/absence analyses assumed that sequencing depth was roughly uniform across donors, and that assumption may not be true. Specific HLA alleles were associated with 18,000 or so TCR beta sequences at a false discovery rate of 0.05 in a later analysis. The earlier analysis of 450 to 700 of the donors excluded some 15 rarely observed V segments, including chromosome 9 orphons, because counts were too low.

Preparation of the library involved the immunoSEQ multiplex PCR assay. A mixture of 60 forward primers for TCR Vbeta segments and 13 reverse primers for TCR Jbeta segments was used in the multiplex PCR. The CDR3 region of rearranged TCR beta genes was amplified from genomic DNA with a multiplex PCR assay. The Illumina HiSeq System was used to sequence the amplified TCR beta libraries as 87-base-pair reads. The source study handled its data this way. A later analysis counted approximately 76 million unique TCR beta chains across the 666 repertoires, and 10 million to 12 million of these chains were shared by at least two donors. A nearest-neighbor algorithm error-corrected the raw reads and collapsed the reads into unique sequences, merging closely related sequences to remove PCR and sequencing errors. Alignment of CDR3 sequences to IMGT reference sequences was used to assign V, D and J gene segments. Each retained sequence needed at least a six-nucleotide match to both a V gene segment and a J gene segment. Rearrangements were called productive when the CDR3 lacked stop codons and stayed in frame with V and J; all others were non-productive. CDR3 was defined by IMGT convention, running from the second conserved V-encoded cysteine to the conserved J-encoded phenylalanine. Sequences without an unambiguous match to a single V gene segment were excluded from the earlier analysis of about 640 of the donors. In an earlier analysis of 587 of the donors, V segments were called functional above 56.7% productive rearrangements and were called segregating when the between-donor standard deviation exceeded 5%. A statistical classification framework was developed to diagnose cytomegalovirus status using the catalog of TCR beta chain sequences. V and J gene assignment, in a later analysis, came from comparing TCR nucleotide sequences with IMGT/GENE-DB human TR gene sequences. In a later analysis, CDR3 sequences and most-parsimonious VDJ recombination scenarios were assigned using the TCRdist pipeline. A later analysis defined each TCR beta chain by its CDR3 amino acid sequence plus V-gene family, and excluded reads lacking a unique V-gene family. In a later analysis, around 600 highly shared, low-generation-probability nucleotide sequences were removed to address suspected cross-contamination and a sequencing artifact. A later analysis calculated a clonal expansion index for each public chain from normalized within-repertoire ranks of inferred template counts. Generation probabilities in a later analysis came from a VDJ recombination model fitted to out-of-frame rearrangements, and those results were checked against IGoR. A later analysis scored TCR-TCR, TCR-HLA and TCR-CMV co-occurrence with hypergeometric tests, applying a repertoire-size bias correction to TCR pairs. To estimate false discovery rates, a later analysis permuted the HLA or CMV assignments 20 times. A later analysis grouped co-occurring TCRs with DBSCAN, adding TCRdist sequence similarity when clustering within HLA-allele-positive subsets. Repertoires with fewer than 30,000 or more than 120,000 public chains, plus five repertoires with anomalous nucleotide sharing, were excluded from co-occurrence clustering. TCRdb holds this immuneACCESS table with in-frame rearrangements only. Some clones are missing; in checked studies, unresolved V genes explain under half, and the rest has no known cause. Clone size and the V and J calls come from that table; the DNA yielded D and trimming. Recorded for this sample are 150,000 to 200,000 clones; roughly 80% of them occurred a single time. About 11% of the sample is taken by the ten largest.

From the cysteine through the phenylalanine, the CDR3 covers 15 amino acids. The read is trimmed to its CDR3 DNA, 45 bases read in frame from base 1. CDR1 and CDR2 were assigned from the germline V gene as WSHSY and SAAADI. Unmatched junction bases come to 5, with V trimmed by 4 bases and J by 4 bases. Sequencing was done on a sample of PBMCs. In this chain, TRBV10-2 is recombined with TRBJ2-5, and 11 junction bases match TRBD2. This sequence was found in a man between 18 and 29 years old in good health and CMV-seropositive. The CDR3 reads as follows: CASSARLAGGETQYF. The nucleotides read TGCGCCAGCAGTGCGAGGCTAGCGGGAGGAGAGACCCAGTACTTC.